Sequencing of this T cell receptor (beta chain) was carried out in a study of regulatory and conventional T cells in RAG deficiency. Comments on this clone: Its antigen is not identified.

This CDR3 is built from 14 residues. CDR1 is SGHVS and CDR2 is FQNEAQ in the germline V gene. V dropped 2 bases and J dropped 7 bases, with 14 bases sitting between them. Blood CD4+ CD25-low CD127-high conventional T cells supplied the genomic DNA template. TCRdb keeps only in-frame clones here, not all; method: immunoSEQ multiplex PCR. The top ten hold about 0.54% of the sample, which has about 46,000 clones, 90% seen once. Broader study findings: Shorter CDR3s in all patient subsets; >85% Treg-Tconv overlap in Omenn. RAG-deficient patients showed markedly lower Shannon entropy and higher Simpson indices than control T-cell subsets. Other subsets showed around 9.4-fold reductions, but Treg unique TCR beta sequences fell roughly 90-fold in these patients.

The sample was also reused in another study, on regulatory T cells. As reported in that work: Primers: 52 TRBV forward and 13 TRBJ reverse.

The sample consisted of CD4+ effector T cells sorted from blood. This chain joins TRBV7-8 and TRBJ1-1; maybe TRBD1 (6 bases). This sequence originates from a human donor in good health. Here the CDR3 reads CASSLKGVEDEAFF. Here the CDR3 DNA reads TGTGCCAGCAGCTTAAAGGGGGTTGAAGATGAAGCTTTCTTT.